This T cell receptor beta chain is from a study of regulatory T cells in long-lasting Graves disease. Across the study: For under 3 months, newly diagnosed Graves' patients had been taking antithyroid drugs.

This clonotype was seen at least ten times. This CDR3 is built from 15 residues. The germline CDR1 and CDR2 sequences are DFQATT and SNEGSKA (reference sequence). V was trimmed by 3 bases and J by 5 bases, leaving 16 bases between them. Time point noted: newly diagnosed GD, antithyroid drugs for less than 3 months. PBMC-derived RNA was used for the TCR library. Construction of the TCR beta libraries employed iRepertoire HTBI primers in conjunction with Arm-PCR of CDR3 regions. TCRdb reanalysed the multiplex PCR reads using MiXCR and keeps one entry per CDR3 protein. The table lists a few hundred thousand distinct CDR3 sequences, 10% to 15% of them singletons. This sample was shared with a second study, whose subject was T cells in Graves' hyperthyroidism and ophthalmopathy. That paper notes: Ophthalmopathy stood apart from stable hyperthyroidism in a 13 V-J model.

The chain uses TRBV20-1 and TRBJ2-2; the D gene could be TRBD1 or TRBD2 (6 bases each). The sample in question was peripheral blood mononuclear cells (PBMCs), obtained at new diagnosis, from a patient treated with antithyroid drugs. The receptor was derived from a woman between 18 and 29 years old with Graves disease. The CDR3 DNA is TGCAGTGCTAGGGATGGGGGGCGTAGGACCGGGGAGCTGTTTTTT. Amino acids: CSARDGGRRTGELFF.